The TCR beta chain under discussion was sequenced for a study of T cell responses to AZD1222 COVID-19 vaccine. Whole-study findings and limits: When two AZD1222 doses had been given, Spike-specific TCR breadth and depth rose. CD4 TCRs linked to vaccination spanned spike, dominating at 160-218 and 743-854. It was only a handful of AZD1222 recipients who were seropositive at baseline. Nearly half of spike-specific TCRs reportedly go after variant regions that carry no mutations.

This CDR3 is 12 amino acids long. V lost 8 bases and J 1 base, leaving 6 bases between the germline ends. CDR1 is SGHVS, CDR2 FQNEAQ, per germline. Of note for this clone: Its antigen is unknown.

Data came from immunoSEQ multiplex PCR; TCRdb stores just in-frame clones and leaves some out. There are about 150,000 clones in the sample; approximately 88% occur only once, and about 3.2% lies in the top ten. Sequencing used peripheral blood, obtained on day 0 of MenACWY control vaccination. The source is an adult in good health. The genes are TRBV7-8 and TRBJ1-5, with D unresolved. This CDR3 reads CASARSNQPQHF. Written as DNA, the CDR3 is TGTGCCAGCGCGAGGAGCAATCAGCCCCAGCATTTT.